This T cell receptor beta chain was identified during a study of cytomegalovirus exposure and HLA in healthy donors. Germline V gives CDR1 GTSNPN, CDR2 SVGIG (reference sequence). The J segment lost 5 bases and the V segment lost 0 bases, leaving 4 bases of the junction unmatched. CDR3 length: 14 amino acids. Study results and limitations: The authors enumerated under 200 TCR beta chains as linked to cytomegalovirus.

In this sample, this clone turned up a few times. Its target is unknown. PCR employed 60 Vbeta and 13 Jbeta primers. Assay used: immunoSEQ multiplex PCR; TCRdb lists only in-frame clones, some missing. The repertoire holds approximately 110,000 clones, with roughly 85% as singletons. The sequence was obtained from a man younger than 40 in good health and CMV-seropositive. Sequenced sample: PBMCs. The chain couples TRBV30 to TRBJ2-1, with 7 bases lining up with TRBD1. The CDR3 DNA reads TGTGCCTGGAGTGTAAGGCAGGGGGACAATGAGCAGTTCTTC. It is translated as CAWSVRQGDNEQFF.